This T cell receptor beta chain comes out of a study of T cells in Graves' hyperthyroidism and ophthalmopathy. This CDR3 spans 18 amino acids. The germline CDR1 and CDR2 sequences are SGHKS and YYEKEE (reference sequence). V was clipped by 1 base and J by 0 bases, with 17 bases between them. The table lists this clonotype with many counts. Its target is unknown. Study-level findings and limits: The model foresaw ophthalmopathy a median about 6.5 months prior to onset. Among thyroid clonotypes expanded above 0.001, most also appeared in blood.

Pregnant or lactating patients were excluded, as were those with uncontrolled infection or other autoimmune disease. RNA transcripts yielded amplified TCR beta CDR3 regions. In the first-round RT-PCR of the TCR CDR3, the HTBI primer set was used. MiXCR, run by TCRdb on the multiplex PCR reads, gives a single entry per CDR3 protein. The data show about 400,000 distinct CDR3 sequences, with around 13% seen just once and roughly a fifth held by the top ten. The gene calls are TRBV5-5 and TRBJ1-5; possible D gene TRBD1, 6 bases. The receptor's source is a woman aged 25-40 years with Graves' ophthalmopathy. Sequenced sample: blood. This chain's CDR3 is CASSLTRTDWDSNQPQHF. CDR3 in DNA: TGTGCCAGCAGCTTGACCCGGACAGATTGGGATAGCAATCAGCCCCAGCATTTT.